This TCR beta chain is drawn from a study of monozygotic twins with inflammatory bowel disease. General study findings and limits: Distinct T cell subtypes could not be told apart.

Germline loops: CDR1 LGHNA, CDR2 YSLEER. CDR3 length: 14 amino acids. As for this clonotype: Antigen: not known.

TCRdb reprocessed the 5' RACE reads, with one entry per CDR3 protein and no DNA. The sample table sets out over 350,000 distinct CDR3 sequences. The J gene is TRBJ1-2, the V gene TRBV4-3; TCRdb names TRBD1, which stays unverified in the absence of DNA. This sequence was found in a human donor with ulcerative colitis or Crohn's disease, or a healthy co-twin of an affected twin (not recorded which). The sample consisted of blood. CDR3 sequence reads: CASSQAGANYGYTF.